This T cell receptor beta chain was profiled in a study of T cell changes during pregnancy in multiple sclerosis. The table came from immunoSEQ multiplex PCR; TCRdb's copy has only in-frame clones and leaves some out. The data hold 29,000 or so clones, with around nine tenths observed a single time. CDR1 and CDR2 from the germline V gene are LNHDA and SQIVND (reference sequence). The CDR3 sequence is 12 residues long. Sequenced material: CD8+ T cells from peripheral blood mononuclear cells, taken before pregnancy. The sequence came from a female donor with multiple sclerosis, enrolled in a pregnancy study. The chain joins TRBV19 to TRBJ2-2; 7 nucleotides align to TRBD2. The DNA for the CDR3 is TGTGCTACGGGGGGGAACACCGGGGAGCTGTTTTTT. Encoded protein: CATGGNTGELFF. The variable domain in full, completed from reference TRBV19 and TRBJ2-2, reads DGGITQSPKYLFRKEGQNVTLSCEQNLNHDAMYWYRQDPGQGLRLIYYSQIVNDFQKGDIAEGYSVSREKKESFPLTVTSAQKNPTAFYLCATGGNTGELFFGEGSRLTVL.